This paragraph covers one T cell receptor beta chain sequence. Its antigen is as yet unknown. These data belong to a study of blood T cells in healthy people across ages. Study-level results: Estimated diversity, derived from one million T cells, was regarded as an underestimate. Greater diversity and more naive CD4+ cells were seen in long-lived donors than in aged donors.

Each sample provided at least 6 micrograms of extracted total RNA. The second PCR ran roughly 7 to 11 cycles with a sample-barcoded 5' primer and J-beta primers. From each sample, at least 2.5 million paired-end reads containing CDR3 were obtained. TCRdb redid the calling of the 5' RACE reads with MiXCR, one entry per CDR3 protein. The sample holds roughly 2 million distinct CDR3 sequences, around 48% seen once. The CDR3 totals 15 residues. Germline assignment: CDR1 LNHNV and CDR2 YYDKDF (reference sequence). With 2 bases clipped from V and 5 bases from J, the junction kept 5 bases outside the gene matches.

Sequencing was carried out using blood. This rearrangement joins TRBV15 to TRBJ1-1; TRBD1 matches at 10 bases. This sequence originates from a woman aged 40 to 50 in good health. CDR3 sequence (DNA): TGTGCCACCAGCAGAAGACAGGGGGCATATACTGAAGCTTTCTTT. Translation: CATSRRQGAYTEAFF.